This TCR beta chain was profiled in a study of siplizumab effects on memory and regulatory T cells. Notes on the study in general: Naive T cells were seemingly more diverse than memory cells, and major contributions to the alloresponse seemed to be made by them.

Around 10^5 TCR templates per sample were assayed. The table came from immunoSEQ multiplex PCR; TCRdb's copy has only in-frame clones and leaves some out. The table records about 56,000 clones, around 98% of them present only once. V was pared by 6 bases and J by 1 base, with 13 bases of the junction left unmatched. This CDR3 comprises 17 residues. The germline CDR1 and CDR2 sequences are MNHEY and SMNVEV (reference sequence). A remark on this clone: Its antigen is currently unknown.

The specimen sequenced was naive CD8+ T cells sorted from blood. The TCR sequence derives from a human donor in good health. The chain carries TRBV27 and TRBJ2-7, with TRBD2 matching 9 bases. The CDR3 sequence: CASSPVFVAGVSYEQYF. Here the CDR3 DNA reads TGTGCCAGCAGCCCCGTTTTTGTAGCGGGAGTGTCCTACGAGCAGTACTTC.